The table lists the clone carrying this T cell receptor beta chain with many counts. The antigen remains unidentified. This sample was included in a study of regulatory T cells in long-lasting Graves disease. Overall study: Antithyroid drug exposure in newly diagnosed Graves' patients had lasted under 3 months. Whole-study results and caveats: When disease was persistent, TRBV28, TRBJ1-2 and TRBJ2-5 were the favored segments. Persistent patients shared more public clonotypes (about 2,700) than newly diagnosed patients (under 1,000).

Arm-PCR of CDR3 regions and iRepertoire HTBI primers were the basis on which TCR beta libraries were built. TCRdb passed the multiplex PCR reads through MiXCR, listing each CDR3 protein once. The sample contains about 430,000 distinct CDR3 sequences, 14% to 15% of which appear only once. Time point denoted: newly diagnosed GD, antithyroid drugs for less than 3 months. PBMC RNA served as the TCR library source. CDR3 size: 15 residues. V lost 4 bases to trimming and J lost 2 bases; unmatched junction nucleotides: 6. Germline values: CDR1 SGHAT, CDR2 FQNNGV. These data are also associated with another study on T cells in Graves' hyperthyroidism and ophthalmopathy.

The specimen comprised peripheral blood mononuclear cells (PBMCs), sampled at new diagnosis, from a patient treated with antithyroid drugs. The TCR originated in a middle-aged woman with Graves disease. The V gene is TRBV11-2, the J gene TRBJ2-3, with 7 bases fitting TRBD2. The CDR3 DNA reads TGTGCCAGCAGCTCCTGGACTAGGGACACAGATACGCAGTATTTT. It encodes CASSSWTRDTDTQYF. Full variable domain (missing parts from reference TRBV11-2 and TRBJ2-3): EAGVAQSPRYKIIEKRQSVAFWCNPISGHATLYWYQQILGQGPKLLIQFQNNGVVDDSQLPKDRFSAERLKGVDSTLKIQPAKLEDSAVYLCASSSWTRDTDTQYFGPGTRLTVL.